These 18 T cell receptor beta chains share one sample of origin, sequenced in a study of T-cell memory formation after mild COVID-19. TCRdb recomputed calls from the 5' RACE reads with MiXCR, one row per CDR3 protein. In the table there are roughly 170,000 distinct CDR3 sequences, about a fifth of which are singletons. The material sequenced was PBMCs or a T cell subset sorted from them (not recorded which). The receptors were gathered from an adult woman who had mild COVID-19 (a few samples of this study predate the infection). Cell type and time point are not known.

The CDR3 reads CASSLGEGRLYGYTF. DNA of the CDR3: TGTGCCAGCAGCTTAGGGGAAGGACGTCTTTATGGCTACACCTTC. The V and J genes are TRBV7-9 and TRBJ1-2; D unresolved. The germline V and J ends were trimmed by 1 base and 5 bases, with 14 bases remaining between them. Germline CDR1 is SEHNR and CDR2 is FQNEAQ (reference sequence). The CDR3 runs 15 residues.

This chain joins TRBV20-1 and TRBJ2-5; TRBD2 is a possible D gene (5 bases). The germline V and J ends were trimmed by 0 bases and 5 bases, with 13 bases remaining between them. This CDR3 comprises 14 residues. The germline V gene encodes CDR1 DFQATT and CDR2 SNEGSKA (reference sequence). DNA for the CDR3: TGCAGTGCTAGAGACCTCAGCGGAGTGGAGACCCAGTACTTC. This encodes CSARDLSGVETQYF.

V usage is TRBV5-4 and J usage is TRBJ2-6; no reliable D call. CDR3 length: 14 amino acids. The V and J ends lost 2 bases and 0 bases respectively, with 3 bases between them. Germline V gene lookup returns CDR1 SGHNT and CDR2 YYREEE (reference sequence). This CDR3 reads CASSFYSGANVLTF. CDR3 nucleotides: TGTGCCAGCAGCTTCTACTCTGGGGCCAACGTCCTGACTTTC.

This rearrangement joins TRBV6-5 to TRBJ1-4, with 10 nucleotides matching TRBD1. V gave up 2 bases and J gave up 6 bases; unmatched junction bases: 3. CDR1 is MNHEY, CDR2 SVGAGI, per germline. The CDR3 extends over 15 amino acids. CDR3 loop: CASSYGTGADEKLFF. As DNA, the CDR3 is TGTGCCAGCAGTTACGGGACAGGGGCCGATGAAAAACTGTTTTTT.

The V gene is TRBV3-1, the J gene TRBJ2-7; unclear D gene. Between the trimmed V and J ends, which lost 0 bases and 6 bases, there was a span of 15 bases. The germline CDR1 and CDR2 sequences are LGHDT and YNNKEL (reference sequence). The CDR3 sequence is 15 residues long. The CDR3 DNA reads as TGTGCCAGCAGCCAAGATGGGTATGGGGTGAGCGAGCAGTACTTC. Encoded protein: CASSQDGYGVSEQYF.

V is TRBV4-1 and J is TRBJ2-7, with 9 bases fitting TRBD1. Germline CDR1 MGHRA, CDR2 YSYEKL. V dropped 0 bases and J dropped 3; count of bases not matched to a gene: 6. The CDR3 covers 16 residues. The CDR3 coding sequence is TGCGCCAGCAGCCAAGACGTGGGGACAGGGTTCTACGAGCAGTACTTC. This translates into CASSQDVGTGFYEQYF.

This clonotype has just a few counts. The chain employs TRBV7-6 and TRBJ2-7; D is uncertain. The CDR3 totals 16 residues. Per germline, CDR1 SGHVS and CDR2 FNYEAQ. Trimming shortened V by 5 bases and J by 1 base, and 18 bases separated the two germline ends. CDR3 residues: CASSPEAAHPSYEQYF. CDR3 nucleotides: TGTGCCAGCAGCCCGGAAGCAGCGCATCCATCCTACGAGCAGTACTTC.

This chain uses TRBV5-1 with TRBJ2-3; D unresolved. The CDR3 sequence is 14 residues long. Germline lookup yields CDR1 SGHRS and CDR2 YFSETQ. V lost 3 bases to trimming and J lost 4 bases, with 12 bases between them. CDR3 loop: CASSSYGGPDTQYF. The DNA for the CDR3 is TGCGCCAGCAGCTCTTATGGCGGCCCAGATACGCAGTATTTT.

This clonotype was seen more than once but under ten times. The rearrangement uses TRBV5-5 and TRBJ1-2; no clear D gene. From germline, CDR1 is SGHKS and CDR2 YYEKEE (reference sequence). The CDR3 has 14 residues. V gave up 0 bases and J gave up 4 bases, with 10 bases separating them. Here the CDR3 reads CASSLGRDAYGYTF. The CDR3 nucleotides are TGTGCCAGCAGCTTGGGCCGGGATGCCTATGGCTACACCTTC.

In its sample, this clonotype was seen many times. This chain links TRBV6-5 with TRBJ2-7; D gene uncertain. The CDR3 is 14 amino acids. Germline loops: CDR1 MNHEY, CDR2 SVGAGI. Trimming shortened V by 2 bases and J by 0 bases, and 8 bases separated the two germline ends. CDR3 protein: CASSYAVSSYEQYF. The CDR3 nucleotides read TGTGCCAGCAGTTACGCGGTCAGCTCCTACGAGCAGTACTTC.

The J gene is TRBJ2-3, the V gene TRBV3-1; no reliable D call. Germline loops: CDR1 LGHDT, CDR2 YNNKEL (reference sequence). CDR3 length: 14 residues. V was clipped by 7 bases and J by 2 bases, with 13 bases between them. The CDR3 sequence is CASTPSVYTDTQYF. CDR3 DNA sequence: TGTGCCAGCACACCGAGTGTCTACACAGATACGCAGTATTTT.

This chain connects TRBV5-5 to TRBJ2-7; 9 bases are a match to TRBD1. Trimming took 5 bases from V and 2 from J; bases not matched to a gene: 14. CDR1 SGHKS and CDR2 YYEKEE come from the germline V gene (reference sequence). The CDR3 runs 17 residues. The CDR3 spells CASRLTGGQLVPYEQYF. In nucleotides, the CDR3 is TGTGCCAGCAGACTAACAGGGGGCCAACTAGTACCCTACGAGCAGTACTTC. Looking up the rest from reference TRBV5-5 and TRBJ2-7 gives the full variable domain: DAGVTQSPTHLIKTRGQQVTLRCSPISGHKSVSWYQQVLGQGPQFIFQYYEKEERGRGNFPDRFSARQFPNYSSELNVNALLLGDSALYLCASRLTGGQLVPYEQYFGPGTRLTVT.

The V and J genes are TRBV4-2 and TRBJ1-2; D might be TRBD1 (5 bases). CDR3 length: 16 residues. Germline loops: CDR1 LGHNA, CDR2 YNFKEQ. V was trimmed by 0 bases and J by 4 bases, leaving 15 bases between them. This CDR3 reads CASSQDRSGALYGYTF. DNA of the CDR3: TGTGCCAGCAGCCAAGATCGAAGCGGGGCCCTCTATGGCTACACCTTC.

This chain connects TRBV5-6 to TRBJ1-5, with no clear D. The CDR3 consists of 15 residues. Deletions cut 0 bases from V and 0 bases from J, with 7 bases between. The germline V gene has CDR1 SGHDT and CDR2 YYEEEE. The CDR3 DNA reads TGTGCCAGCAGCTTGGGGTCCGCTAGCAATCAGCCCCAGCATTTT. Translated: CASSLGSASNQPQHF.

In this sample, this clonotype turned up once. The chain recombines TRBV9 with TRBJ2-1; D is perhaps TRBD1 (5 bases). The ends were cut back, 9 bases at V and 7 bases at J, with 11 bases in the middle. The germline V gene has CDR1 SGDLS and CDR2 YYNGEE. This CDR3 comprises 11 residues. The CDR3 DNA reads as TGTGCCACAGGGATCGGTAATGAGCAGTTCTTC. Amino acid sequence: CATGIGNEQFF.

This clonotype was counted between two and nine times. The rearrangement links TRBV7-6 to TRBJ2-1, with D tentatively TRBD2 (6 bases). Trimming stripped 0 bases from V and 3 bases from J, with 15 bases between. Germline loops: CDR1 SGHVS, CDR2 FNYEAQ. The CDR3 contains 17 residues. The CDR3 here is CASSLASSSSDYNEQFF. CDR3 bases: TGTGCCAGCAGCTTAGCAAGTTCGTCTAGCGACTACAATGAGCAGTTCTTC. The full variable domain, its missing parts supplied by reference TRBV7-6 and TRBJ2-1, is GAGVSQSPRYKVTKRGQDVALRCDPISGHVSLYWYRQALGQGPEFLTYFNYEAQQDKSGLPNDRFSAERPEGSISTLTIQRTEQRDSAMYRCASSLASSSSDYNEQFFGPGTRLTVL.

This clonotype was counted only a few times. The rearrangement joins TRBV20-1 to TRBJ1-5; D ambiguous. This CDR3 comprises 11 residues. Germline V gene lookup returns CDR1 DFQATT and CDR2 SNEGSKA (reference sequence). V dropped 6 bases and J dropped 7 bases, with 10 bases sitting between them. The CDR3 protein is CSASRGQPQHF. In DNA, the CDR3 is TGCAGTGCGTCCCGGGGACAGCCCCAGCATTTT.

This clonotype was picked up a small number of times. DNA of the CDR3: TGCGCCAGCAGTGTCGCGGGAGACTGGGATACGCAGTATTTT. Its protein is CASSVAGDWDTQYF. The chain recombines TRBV10-2 with TRBJ2-3; TRBD2 agrees at 7 bases. Losses at the gene ends were 4 bases for V and 6 bases for J; bases not matched to a gene: 7. This CDR3 spans 14 amino acids. Looked up from germline, CDR1 is WSHSY and CDR2 is SAAADI.